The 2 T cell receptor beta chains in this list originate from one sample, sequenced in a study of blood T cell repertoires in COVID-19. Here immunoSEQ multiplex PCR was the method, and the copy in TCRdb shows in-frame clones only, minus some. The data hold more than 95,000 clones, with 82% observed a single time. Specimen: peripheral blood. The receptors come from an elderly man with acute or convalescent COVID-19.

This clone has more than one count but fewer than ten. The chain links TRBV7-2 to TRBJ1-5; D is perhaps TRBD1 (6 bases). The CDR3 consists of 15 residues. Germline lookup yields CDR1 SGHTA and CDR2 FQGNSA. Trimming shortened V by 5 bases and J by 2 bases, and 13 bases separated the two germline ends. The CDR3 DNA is TGTGCCAGCAGCAAAATGGCAGGGGGCAATCAGCCCCAGCATTTT. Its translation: CASSKMAGGNQPQHF. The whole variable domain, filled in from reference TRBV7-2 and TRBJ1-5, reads GAGVSQSPSNKVTEKGKDVELRCDPISGHTALYWYRQSLGQGLEFLIYFQGNSAPDKSGLPSDRFSAERTGGSVSTLTIQRTQQEDSAVYLCASSKMAGGNQPQHFGDGTRLSIL.

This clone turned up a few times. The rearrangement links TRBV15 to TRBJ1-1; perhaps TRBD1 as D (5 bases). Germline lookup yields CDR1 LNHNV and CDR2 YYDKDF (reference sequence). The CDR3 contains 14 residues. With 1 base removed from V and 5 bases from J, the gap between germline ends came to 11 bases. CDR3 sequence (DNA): TGTGCCACCAGCAGAGCGGGGGATTGGACTGAAGCTTTCTTT. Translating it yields CATSRAGDWTEAFF. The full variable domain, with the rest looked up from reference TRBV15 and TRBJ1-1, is DAMVIQNPRYQVTQFGKPVTLSCSQTLNHNVMYWYQQKSSQAPKLLFHYYDKDFNNEADTPDNFQSRRPNTSFCFLDIRSPGLGDTAMYLCATSRAGDWTEAFFGQGTRLTVV.